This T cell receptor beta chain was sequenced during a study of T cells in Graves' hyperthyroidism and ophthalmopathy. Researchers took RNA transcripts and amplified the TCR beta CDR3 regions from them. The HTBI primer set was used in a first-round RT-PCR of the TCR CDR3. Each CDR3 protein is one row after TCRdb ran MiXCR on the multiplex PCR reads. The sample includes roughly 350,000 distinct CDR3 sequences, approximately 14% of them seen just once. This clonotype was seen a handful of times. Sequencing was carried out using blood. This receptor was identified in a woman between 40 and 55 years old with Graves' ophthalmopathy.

CDR3 nucleotides: TGTGCCGCCGCCGGACAGGGGGGCTACAATGAGCAGTTCTTC. Its protein product is CAAAGQGGYNEQFF. The chain joins TRBV28 to TRBJ2-1, with TRBD1 identical over 10 bases. The CDR3 extends over 14 amino acids. The trim removed 11 bases at V and 3 bases at J, leaving 7 bases unmatched. The V gene's germline CDR1 is MDHEN and CDR2 SYDVKM. The full variable domain, rest sourced from reference TRBV28 and TRBJ2-1, is DVKVTQSSRYLVKRTGEKVFLECVQDMDHENMFWYRQDPGLGLRLIYFSYDVKMKEKGDIPEGYSVSREKKERFSLILESASTNQTSMYLCAAAGQGGYNEQFFGPGTRLTVL.